The 4 T cell receptor beta chains below come from one sample, sequenced in a study of T cells after yellow fever vaccination. TCRdb independently ran MiXCR on the 5' RACE reads; one entry per CDR3 protein. The data hold under 700,000 distinct CDR3 sequences, with roughly a sixth observed a single time. Specimen: PBMCs, collected about 5 days after the first yellow fever vaccination. Receptors originate from a man aged 18 to 30 who received the YFV17D yellow fever vaccine.

This clonotype has at least ten counts. J is TRBJ2-3 and V is TRBV5-1, with D unclear. Germline CDR1 and CDR2: SGHRS and YFSETQ. Trimming cost V 4 bases and J 2 bases, with 8 bases left between them. The length of the CDR3 is 13 residues. The CDR3 region has the DNA TGCGCCAGCAGCGAACCCACCACAGATACGCAGTATTTT. The encoded protein is CASSEPTTDTQYF.

This sequence joins TRBV30 and TRBJ2-7; weak D call: TRBD1 (5 bases). CDR1 is GTSNPN and CDR2 is SVGIG in the germline V gene (reference sequence). The V gene lost 1 base and the J gene lost 1 base, with 5 bases spanning the gap. The CDR3 is made up of 12 amino acids. For the CDR3, the DNA is TGTGCCTGGAGTGACAGGTCCTACGAGCAGTACTTC. Its protein product is CAWSDRSYEQYF.

This sequence joins TRBV14 and TRBJ1-2; no clear D. With 5 bases removed from V and 4 bases from J, the gap between germline ends came to 14 bases. The CDR3 spans 14 residues. Germline V gene sequence: CDR1 SGHDN, CDR2 FVKESK. DNA of the CDR3: TGTGCCAGCAGCAATCACGACCAGACCTATGGCTACACCTTC. Amino acids: CASSNHDQTYGYTF.

This rearrangement joins TRBV29-1 to TRBJ2-5; 7 bases line up with TRBD2. Germline trimming cut 4 bases from V and 5 bases from J; bases unmatched to any gene: 4. Germline assignment: CDR1 SQVTM and CDR2 ANQGSEA. The CDR3 runs to 12 residues. The CDR3 protein is CSVALAAETQYF. The CDR3 coding sequence is TGCAGCGTTGCCCTAGCGGCCGAGACCCAGTACTTC.